Listed here are 14 T cell receptor beta chains from one sample, sequenced in a study of blood T cell repertoires in COVID-19 (dated by TCRdb to the early 2020s). Library construction relied on the immunoSEQ multiplex PCR assay. Entries here come from immuneACCESS through TCRdb and include only in-frame sequences with V and J called. Some clones fail to appear in such tables; in the studies checked, an unresolved V gene covers under half of the shortfall, and the cause of the remainder is unknown. The sample data list tens of thousands of clones, and about nine tenths of these were observed just once. The ten biggest clones cover under 25% of the sample. Material: peripheral blood. The receptors derive from a man aged 45-65 years with active COVID-19.

The chain uses TRBV5-1 and TRBJ1-1; the D is unclear. V lost 1 base, J lost 5 bases, and 6 bases lay in between. Per germline, CDR1 SGHRS and CDR2 YFSETQ. The CDR3 has 12 residues. The CDR3 region is CASSLPGTEAFF. DNA for the CDR3: TGCGCCAGCAGCTTGCCGGGGACTGAAGCTTTCTTT.

This sequence joins TRBV19 and TRBJ1-1; TRBD1 agrees at 7 bases. This CDR3 has 18 amino acids. Trimming removed 4 bases from V and 0 bases from J; junction bases left unmatched: 14. Germline V gene lookup returns CDR1 LNHDA and CDR2 SQIVND (reference sequence). The CDR3 loop is CASSTFEGQAYMNTEAFF. In nucleotides, the CDR3 is TGTGCCAGTAGTACTTTCGAAGGACAGGCGTATATGAACACTGAAGCTTTCTTT.

This clone was detected only once. The rearrangement links TRBV27 to TRBJ2-1; 11 nucleotides agree with TRBD2. Germline loops: CDR1 MNHEY, CDR2 SMNVEV (reference sequence). This CDR3 is 16 amino acids long. With V trimmed by 1 base and J by 7 bases, 6 bases remained unmatched. The CDR3 region has the DNA TGTGCCAGCAGTTTATGGGTAGCGGGAGGGCAGAATGAGCAGTTCTTC. The encoded protein is CASSLWVAGGQNEQFF.

The V gene is TRBV11-3, the J gene TRBJ2-2; a possible D gene is TRBD1 (6 bases). This CDR3 spans 14 amino acids. The germline V and J ends were trimmed by 10 bases and 7 bases, with 19 bases remaining between them. Per the germline V gene, CDR1 is SGHNT and CDR2 is YENEEA. The CDR3 DNA reads TGTGCCACCGAGGATCCTAGCAGGGGCGGGGAGCTGTTTTTT. It specifies CATEDPSRGGELFF.

The V gene is TRBV4-3, the J gene TRBJ2-1, with 13 bases aligning to TRBD2. There are 16 residues in the CDR3. The germline V gene has CDR1 LGHNA and CDR2 YSLEER. V lost 4 bases and J lost 3; bases outside the gene matches: 3. The chain's CDR3 is CASSRGTSGIYNEQFF. In DNA, the CDR3 is TGCGCCAGCAGCCGGGGGACTAGCGGGATCTACAATGAGCAGTTCTTC.

The J gene is TRBJ2-7, the V gene TRBV7-9; 9 bases align to TRBD2. With V trimmed by 5 bases and J by 4 bases, 3 bases remained unmatched. In germline, CDR1 is SEHNR, CDR2 FQNEAQ (reference sequence). This CDR3 is built from 13 residues. CDR3 DNA sequence: TGTGCCAGCAGCCTGAGCGGGAGGTACGAGCAGTACTTC. It yields the protein CASSLSGRYEQYF.

This chain connects TRBV7-3 to TRBJ2-2; D possibly corresponds to TRBD2 (6 bases). Germline CDR1 reads SGHTA; CDR2 reads FQGTGA. This CDR3 comprises 14 residues. The V and J ends lost 4 bases and 2 bases respectively, with 8 bases between them. This chain's CDR3 is CASSSGLNTGELFF. The CDR3, as DNA: TGTGCCAGCAGCTCGGGACTTAACACCGGGGAGCTGTTTTTT.

The V and J genes are TRBV27 and TRBJ2-1; the D gene is possibly TRBD2 (6 bases). The V gene's germline CDR1 is MNHEY and CDR2 SMNVEV (reference sequence). V was pared by 5 bases and J by 0 bases, with 11 bases between. CDR3 length equals 15 residues. The CDR3 coding sequence is TGTGCCAGCAGTAGCGGGCTGAGCTCCTACAATGAGCAGTTCTTC. Amino acids: CASSSGLSSYNEQFF.

J is TRBJ2-7 and V is TRBV18; 11 bases fit TRBD2. After removal of 0 bases from V and 2 bases from J, the junction contained 3 bases not matched to a gene. CDR1 and CDR2 from the germline V gene are KGHSH and LQKENI. The CDR3 runs 16 residues. The DNA for the CDR3 is TGTGCCAGCTCACCACCGACTAGCGGGACCCCCTACGAGCAGTACTTC. This encodes CASSPPTSGTPYEQYF.

The chain recombines TRBV6-2 or TRBV6-3 with TRBJ1-2; D is unresolved. Trimming shortened V by 1 base and J by 5 bases, and 8 bases separated the two germline ends. CDR1 MNHEY and CDR2 SVGEGT come from the germline V gene. CDR3 size: 13 residues. The CDR3 DNA sequence: TGTGCCAGCAGTTACTTGAACAGATATGGCTACACCTTC. Translating gives CASSYLNRYGYTF.

This clone was recorded once. The rearrangement links TRBV30 to TRBJ2-7; a possible D gene is TRBD2 (6 bases). The length of the CDR3 is 13 residues. The V end was cut by 3 bases, the J end by 5 bases, with 14 bases between. Germline CDR1 and CDR2: GTSNPN and SVGIG (reference sequence). CDR3 sequence reads: CAWSEGLGDEQYF. The CDR3 DNA follows: TGTGCCTGGAGCGAGGGACTTGGCGACGAGCAGTACTTC.

V gene TRBV5-1 combines with J gene TRBJ2-2; D gene uncertain. There are 16 residues in the CDR3. The germline V and J ends were trimmed by 0 bases and 4 bases, with 13 bases remaining between them. Germline-derived CDR1 and CDR2 are SGHRS and YFSETQ. The CDR3 region has the DNA TGCGCCAGCAGCTTGGTTGGAGACTCTACCACCGGGGAGCTGTTTTTT. Protein sequence: CASSLVGDSTTGELFF.

The chain uses TRBV28 and TRBJ2-7; D might be TRBD1 (5 bases). CDR1 is MDHEN and CDR2 is SYDVKM in the germline V gene. Deletions cut 5 bases from V and 2 bases from J, with 16 bases between. The length of the CDR3 is 15 residues. DNA for the CDR3: TGTGCCAGCAGTCCCACCTCTGCAGGGACCTACGAGCAGTACTTC. Its translation: CASSPTSAGTYEQYF.

This chain joins TRBV6-2 or TRBV6-3 and TRBJ1-1, with D hard to call. CDR1 is MNHEY and CDR2 is SVGEGT in the germline V gene. V was shortened by 6 bases and J by 1 base, with 9 bases between the two germline ends. This CDR3 contains 13 residues. The CDR3 loop is CASSRPPNTEAFF. The CDR3 nucleotides read TGTGCCAGCAGCCGTCCTCCGAACACTGAAGCTTTCTTT.